The TCR beta chain under discussion was sequenced for a study of T cells after yellow fever vaccination. Findings and caveats of the study: The presence of abundant clonotypes contaminating from the bulk population was possible in FACS-sorted repertoires. By day 5 rather than day 15, the secondary response had peaked, though it was weaker.

V was cut by 0 bases and J by 4 bases, with 12 bases left in between. Germline V gives CDR1 SGHTA, CDR2 FQGTGA. The CDR3 loop spans 15 amino acids. TCRdb re-analysed the 5' RACE reads in MiXCR, keeping a single row per CDR3 protein. The data hold about 360,000 distinct CDR3 sequences, with 6.2% observed a single time. This clonotype was observed a handful of times. Its antigen remains unknown. The source of this sequence is a man aged 25 to 45 who received the YFV17D yellow fever vaccine. The J gene is TRBJ2-5, the V gene TRBV7-3; either TRBD1 or TRBD2 may supply D (6 bases each). Sequenced material: PBMCs, taken 5 days after the yellow fever booster vaccination. CDR3 coding DNA: TGTGCCAGCAGCTTAACCGGGGGCAGGCTAGAGACCCAGTACTTC. It is translated as CASSLTGGRLETQYF.